The entry below describes one TCR beta chain. The antigen remains unidentified. This entry is derived from a study of CD8 T cells in Susac syndrome. Findings and limits, study-wide: A relatively small number of individuals underwent TCR sequencing and HLA analysis.

This CDR3 has 16 residues. CDR1 and CDR2 (germline): DFQATT, SNEGSKA (reference sequence). V was pared by 2 bases and J by 0 bases, with 15 bases between. Roughly 0.45 to 1 ug RNA was reverse transcribed with random hexamers. It was immunoSEQ multiplex PCR that amplified TCR beta CDR3 across 54 Vbeta and 13 Jbeta. TCRdb reprocessed the immunoSEQ multiplex PCR reads with MiXCR, giving one entry per CDR3 protein. The sample holds roughly 160,000 distinct CDR3 sequences, around 95% seen once. Sequencing of TCR beta, carried out with a high-throughput approach, was applied to CD8+ and CD4+ T cells from the blood. The authors negatively isolated CD8+ and CD4+ T cells and FACS-enriched TEMRA cells.

The rearrangement joins TRBV20-1 to TRBJ2-3; weak D call: TRBD1 (6 bases). The receptor comes from a human donor in good health. The sequencing sample was made of CD4+ T cells from PBMCs. The CDR3 sequence is CSARKPRGPSTDTQYF. The CDR3 nucleotides are TGCAGTGCTAGAAAGCCCAGGGGCCCTAGCACAGATACGCAGTATTTT.